The next 10 T cell receptor beta chains were all read from a single sample in a study of blood T cell repertoires in COVID-19. The assay was immunoSEQ multiplex PCR, and TCRdb's table has in-frame clones only and misses some. The sample carries 98,000 or so clones, roughly 82% recorded once. The specimen was peripheral blood. The receptors stem from a man aged 55 to 70 with acute or convalescent COVID-19.

This clone was counted only a few times. The chain's CDR3 is CASSLVAGGPTDTQYF. CDR3 nucleotides: TGTGCCAGCAGCTTGGTAGCGGGGGGGCCCACAGATACGCAGTATTTT. The chain combines TRBV5-4 with TRBJ2-3; 11 bases agree with TRBD2. V shed 0 bases and J 2 bases; nucleotides not matched to a gene: 2. This CDR3 has 16 amino acids. Looked up from germline, CDR1 is SGHNT and CDR2 is YYREEE (reference sequence).

The V and J genes are TRBV27 and TRBJ1-2, with TRBD1 as a possible D gene (6 bases). The CDR3 loop spans 16 amino acids. In germline, CDR1 is MNHEY, CDR2 SMNVEV (reference sequence). The V end was cut by 5 bases, the J end by 5 bases, with 21 bases between. CDR3 loop: CASSTRAGDGEYGYTF. The CDR3 bases are TGTGCCAGCAGTACTCGGGCAGGGGACGGGGAGTATGGCTACACCTTC.

The chain carries TRBV12-3 or TRBV12-4 and TRBJ2-5; TRBD2 is a possible D gene (5 bases). Deletions cut 1 base from V and 4 bases from J, with 7 bases between. The CDR3 has 13 residues. The CDR3 loop reads CASSLGLIETQYF. The CDR3 nucleotides read TGTGCCAGCAGTTTAGGACTAATAGAGACCCAGTACTTC.

This CDR3 reads CASSELRVAGYNEQFF. The CDR3 nucleotides read TGCGCCAGCAGTGAGCTTAGGGTAGCGGGGTACAATGAGCAGTTCTTC. The chain links TRBV10-1 to TRBJ2-1; 8 bases fit TRBD2. The CDR3 covers 16 residues. The germline V gene has CDR1 WNHNN and CDR2 SYGVQD (reference sequence). Trimming cost V 2 bases and J 4 bases; bases outside gene matches: 7.

CDR3 residues: CASSIVDTYNEQFF. DNA for the CDR3: TGTGCCAGTAGTATAGTAGATACTTACAATGAGCAGTTCTTC. The chain employs TRBV19 and TRBJ2-1; D unclear. Germline V gene data show CDR1 as LNHDA and CDR2 as SQIVND (reference sequence). V was shortened by 1 base and J by 4 bases, with 8 bases between the two germline ends. CDR3 length: 14 amino acids.

V and J are TRBV28 and TRBJ2-2, with a possible D match to TRBD2 (6 bases). With 6 bases removed from V and 5 bases from J, the gap between germline ends came to 13 bases. The CDR3 length is 14 residues. Germline V gives CDR1 MDHEN, CDR2 SYDVKM. Written as DNA, the CDR3 is TGTGCCAGCAGGGGGAGGTTGGGTACCGGGGAGCTGTTTTTT. Its protein is CASRGRLGTGELFF.

This clone was seen only once. The chain combines TRBV21-1 with TRBJ2-2; the table gives TRBD2 as D, unverified against the DNA. TRBV21-1 is a listed pseudogene. The CDR3 loop spans 16 amino acids. CDR3 residues: CASSQPGLVNPGELFF. Here the CDR3 DNA reads TGTGCCAGCAGCCAACCGGGACTAGTTAACCCCGGGGAGCTGTTTTTT.

The CDR3 region is CASSLRGAGVDTQYF. In DNA form, the CDR3 reads TGTGCCAGCAGCCTTAGGGGAGCGGGAGTAGATACGCAGTATTTT. The chain joins TRBV3-1 (or the pseudogene TRBV3-2) to TRBJ2-3; 8 bases are shared with TRBD2. V was clipped by 4 bases and J by 5 bases; unmatched bases: 8. Germline CDR1 and CDR2: LGHDT and YNNKEL (reference sequence). CDR3 size: 15 residues.

J is TRBJ2-7 and V is TRBV13, with D perhaps TRBD1 (6 bases). CDR3 length: 13 amino acids. Germline loops: CDR1 PRHDT, CDR2 FYEKMQ (reference sequence). Trimming left V 5 bases short and J 1 base short, with 9 bases between. CDR3 DNA: TGTGCCAGCAGCACCCAGGGGTCCTACGAGCAGTACTTC. Translating gives CASSTQGSYEQYF.

The chain recombines TRBV9 with TRBJ2-3; 7 bases align to TRBD2. J gave up 3 bases and V 0 bases, and 10 bases lay outside the gene matches. Germline V gene lookup returns CDR1 SGDLS and CDR2 YYNGEE. This CDR3 contains 17 residues. CDR3 region: CASSVVAGDVGTDTQYF. The CDR3 nucleotides are TGTGCCAGCAGCGTAGTTGCGGGGGATGTGGGAACAGATACGCAGTATTTT.